The sequence of this T cell receptor beta chain was determined in a study of T cells in Graves' hyperthyroidism and ophthalmopathy. In the study overall: Peripheral blood was obtained at initial diagnosis, preceding any treatment.

This clonotype appeared many times. Patients aged 18 to 65 had newly diagnosed hyperthyroidism lasting under 2 months. Not enrolled were patients with uncontrolled infection, other autoimmune disease, pregnancy or lactation. PBMCs stemmed from 10 ml fresh peripheral blood. Germline V gene data show CDR1 as MNHNS and CDR2 as SASEGT. The CDR3 is 15 amino acids. Trimming removed 4 bases from V and 1 base from J, with 13 bases in between. TCR beta CDR3 sequences were amplified from RNA transcripts. Researchers ran a first-round RT-PCR on the TCR CDR3 using the HTBI primer set. In TCRdb, the multiplex PCR reads were re-called with MiXCR into one record per CDR3 protein. The data contain over 300,000 distinct CDR3 sequences, roughly 14% of them singletons.

This sequence joins TRBV6-1 and TRBJ2-5, with D possibly TRBD2 on 7 matching bases. The sequenced material came from blood. This receptor was taken from a woman aged 55-70 years with Graves' hyperthyroidism. The CDR3 here is CASSAEGGAQETQYF. The DNA of the CDR3 is TGTGCCAGCAGTGCAGAGGGGGGGGCCCAAGAGACCCAGTACTTC.